This TCR beta chain was recorded in a study of shared clonotypes between healthy human individuals. CDR3 length: 15 residues. Germline assignment: CDR1 KGHSH and CDR2 LQKENI. V lost 3 bases and J 0 bases, leaving 10 bases between the germline ends. Positively selected for CCR7, the CD45RO-negative cells used as naive CD8 cells excluded terminally differentiated effector memory CD45RA+ cells. Each cell subset's genomic DNA was divided evenly among several immunoSEQ plates. Assay used: immunoSEQ multiplex PCR; TCRdb lists only in-frame clones, some missing. The sample comprises more than 2 million clones, about 95% of which are singletons, and more than 0.95% rests with the top ten.

The sequenced material came from naive CD8+ T cells sorted from blood. V and J are TRBV18 and TRBJ2-3; D perhaps matches TRBD1 (5 bases). This sequence originates from a man aged 18 to 30 in good health. The DNA for the CDR3 is TGTGCCAGCTCACCGACAGTGGGAAGCACAGATACGCAGTATTTT. Its translation: CASSPTVGSTDTQYF.